A single sample gave rise to the 27 T cell receptor beta chains below, sequenced in a study of identical twins (dated by TCRdb to the mid-2010s). Library preparation was by 5' RACE. Sequencing instrument: Illumina HiSeq 2000. The public reads were quality trimmed at Q25 with fastp and then assembled into clones with MiXCR by TCRdb, keeping productive beta chains. CDR3 protein sequences are deduplicated, and each keeps its most common genes and DNA. For this sample there are 470,000 or so distinct CDR3 sequences; 20% to 25% appear just once. Jointly, the top ten make up about 2.7% of the sample. These data were also filed under a second study, of T cells expressing NK-cell markers.

The sequenced sample was CD4+ T cells sorted from blood. These receptors originate from a woman between 18 and 29 years old in good health.

The chain is built from TRBV30 and TRBJ2-3; possible D gene TRBD1, 5 bases. CDR1 is GTSNPN, CDR2 SVGIG, per germline (reference sequence). The CDR3 runs to 14 residues. V was pared by 0 bases and J by 6 bases, with 13 bases between. The CDR3 bases are TGTGCCTGGAGTGTACAAAGGGGAAGGGATACGCAGTATTTT. This codes for CAWSVQRGRDTQYF. The variable domain in full, completed from reference TRBV30 and TRBJ2-3, reads SQTIHQWPATLVQPVGSPLSLECTVEGTSNPNLYWYRQAAGRGLQLLFYSVGIGQISSEVPQNLSASRPQDRQFILSSKKLLLSDSGFYLCAWSVQRGRDTQYFGPGTRLTVL.

This clonotype turned up a few times. This chain uses TRBV10-3 with TRBJ2-7; 10 positions match TRBD2. The CDR3 is 19 amino acids. The germline gives CDR1 ENHRY, CDR2 SYGVKD. V shed 3 bases, J shed 0 bases, and the junction held 14 bases outside the gene matches. CDR3 DNA sequence: TGTGCCATCAGTGACCCCCCAGGAAGCGGGAGGGCCAGCTCCTACGAGCAGTACTTC. It is translated as CAISDPPGSGRASSYEQYF.

This clonotype appeared a few times. V usage is TRBV20-1 and J usage is TRBJ1-1, with 7 bases that match TRBD1. Germline V gives CDR1 DFQATT, CDR2 SNEGSKA (reference sequence). Trimming at V came to 3 bases and at J to 3 bases, leaving 7 bases not matched to a gene. The CDR3 has 14 amino acids. CDR3 in amino acids: CSARRAGGYTEAFF. In DNA, the CDR3 is TGCAGTGCTAGGAGGGCAGGGGGTTACACTGAAGCTTTCTTT.

The CDR3 DNA reads as TGTGCCAGCAGTGCGGACTTGCGGTACGATACGCAGTATTTT. It encodes CASSADLRYDTQYF. The chain is built from TRBV7-2 and TRBJ2-3; D is possibly TRBD2 (5 bases). The CDR3 extends over 14 amino acids. Germline lookup yields CDR1 SGHTA and CDR2 FQGNSA. Trimming removed 6 bases from V and 6 bases from J, with 16 bases in between.

The genes are TRBV5-1 and TRBJ2-3; 7 bases align to TRBD1. V dropped 4 bases and J dropped 0; count of bases not matched to a gene: 11. Germline assignment: CDR1 SGHRS and CDR2 YFSETQ. This CDR3 spans 17 amino acids. The CDR3 spells CASSDRVAPLSTDTQYF. The CDR3 DNA sequence: TGCGCCAGCAGCGACAGGGTTGCGCCTTTGAGCACAGATACGCAGTATTTT.

This clonotype has only a few counts. The rearrangement uses TRBV12-3 or TRBV12-4 and TRBJ2-3; D is uncertain. Trimming pared 5 bases from V and 9 bases from J, leaving 15 bases between. The CDR3 consists of 13 residues. The CDR3, as DNA: TGTGCCAGCAGTACCCAGAGAGGCGGAACGCAGTATTTT. Translation gives CASSTQRGGTQYF.

The rearrangement joins TRBV20-1 to TRBJ2-3; D might be TRBD1 (6 bases). The germline V and J ends were trimmed by 4 bases and 6 bases, with 17 bases remaining between them. The CDR3 length is 14 residues. Germline assignment: CDR1 DFQATT and CDR2 SNEGSKA (reference sequence). The CDR3, as DNA: TGCAGTGCTAAGCCCGGCCGGCAGGGGGATACGCAGTATTTT. This codes for CSAKPGRQGDTQYF.

The rearrangement links TRBV9 to TRBJ2-3; 12 bases fit TRBD2. Germline CDR1 and CDR2: SGDLS and YYNGEE. CDR3 length: 17 residues. The trim removed 1 base at V and 3 bases at J, leaving 6 bases unmatched. This CDR3 is CASSVSATSGGTDTQYF. CDR3 nucleotides: TGTGCCAGCAGCGTATCCGCGACTAGCGGGGGTACAGATACGCAGTATTTT. The whole variable domain, filled in from reference TRBV9 and TRBJ2-3, reads DSGVTQTPKHLITATGQRVTLRCSPRSGDLSVYWYQQSLDQGLQFLIQYYNGEERAKGNILERFSAQQFPDLHSELNLSSLELGDSALYFCASSVSATSGGTDTQYFGPGTRLTVL.

This clonotype was seen a handful of times. The chain joins TRBV29-1 to TRBJ2-1, with a tentative D call TRBD2 (7 bases). This CDR3 comprises 14 residues. Germline V lookup: CDR1 SQVTM, CDR2 ANQGSEA. The V gene lost 7 bases and the J gene lost 10 bases, with 23 bases spanning the gap. DNA for the CDR3: TGCAGCGCCTCGGGGGGCCAAGGATCTATCGAGCAGTTCTTC. Amino acid sequence: CSASGGQGSIEQFF.

V usage is TRBV4-1 and J usage is TRBJ1-4; no clear D gene. V lost 1 base and J lost 7, with 10 bases in between. Per germline, CDR1 MGHRA and CDR2 YSYEKL. This CDR3 spans 14 amino acids. DNA of the CDR3: TGCGCCAGCAGCCAAGGAGGTTCGGGTGAAAAACTGTTTTTT. It specifies CASSQGGSGEKLFF.

This rearrangement joins TRBV20-1 to TRBJ2-5; D unresolved. Deletions cut 7 bases from V and 0 bases from J, with 12 bases between. The CDR3 has 13 amino acids. Germline V gene data show CDR1 as DFQATT and CDR2 as SNEGSKA (reference sequence). The CDR3 DNA follows: TGCAGTGGTAGGGCGGCGTACCAAGAGACCCAGTACTTC. Translated, it gives CSGRAAYQETQYF.

This chain uses TRBV29-1 with TRBJ2-7; D remains unclear. Trimming pared 4 bases from V and 1 base from J, leaving 8 bases between. Looked up from germline, CDR1 is SQVTM and CDR2 is ANQGSEA. The CDR3 covers 12 residues. In DNA, the CDR3 is TGCAGCGTTGGCCGGAGTTCCTACGAGCAGTACTTC. It translates to CSVGRSSYEQYF.

This clonotype was observed a few times. CDR3 nucleotides: TGCGCCAGCAGTCTGATAAAGGCGGGTAGCTACGAGCAGTACTTC. This encodes CASSLIKAGSYEQYF. The chain carries TRBV5-1 and TRBJ2-7; tentative D call: TRBD2 (5 bases). CDR1 is SGHRS and CDR2 is YFSETQ in the germline V gene. Trimming took off 5 bases at V and 3 bases at J, with 18 bases between the two ends. The length of the CDR3 is 15 residues. Full variable domain (outside the CDR3, taken from reference TRBV5-1 and TRBJ2-7): KAGVTQTPRYLIKTRGQQVTLSCSPISGHRSVSWYQQTPGQGLQFLFEYFSETQRNKGNFPGRFSGRQFSNSRSEMNVSTLELGDSALYLCASSLIKAGSYEQYFGPGTRLTVT.

This clonotype appeared a few times. V and J are TRBV6-2 or TRBV6-3 and TRBJ2-1; D possibly corresponds to TRBD2 (5 bases). The germline V gene encodes CDR1 MNHEY and CDR2 SVGEGT. V gave up 6 bases and J gave up 2 bases, with 20 bases separating them. This CDR3 has 17 residues. CDR3: CASSLPPGFLPYNEQFF. The CDR3 DNA reads TGTGCCAGCAGCCTACCCCCGGGGTTTCTCCCCTACAATGAGCAGTTCTTC.

The CDR3 DNA reads TGTGCCAGCAGCTGGGGACTAGCGGGGGTAAGCTCCTACAATGAGCAGTTCTTC. Translating it yields CASSWGLAGVSSYNEQFF. This chain joins TRBV5-6 and TRBJ2-1; 14 bases are a match to TRBD2. The junction had 5 bases not matched to a gene; V was cut back by 3 bases and J by 0 bases. CDR1 and CDR2 from the germline V gene are SGHDT and YYEEEE. The CDR3 runs 18 residues.

The chain has TRBV7-6 and TRBJ1-1, with D possibly matching TRBD1 (5 bases). Trimming cost V 5 bases and J 2 bases, with 12 bases left between them. Germline assignment: CDR1 SGHVS and CDR2 FNYEAQ. CDR3 size: 14 residues. The CDR3 DNA is TGTGCCAGCAGCCGGGAAGGGGAAAACACTGAAGCTTTCTTT. Protein product: CASSREGENTEAFF.

V is TRBV5-1 and J is TRBJ2-5; possible D gene TRBD2, 5 bases. This CDR3 is 13 amino acids long. The V gene's germline CDR1 is SGHRS and CDR2 YFSETQ. V lost 4 bases to trimming and J lost 5 bases, with 12 bases between them. CDR3 amino acids: CASSESGWETQYF. DNA of the CDR3: TGCGCCAGCAGCGAGAGCGGTTGGGAGACCCAGTACTTC. Together with reference TRBV5-1 and TRBJ2-5, the CDR3 gives the full variable domain: KAGVTQTPRYLIKTRGQQVTLSCSPISGHRSVSWYQQTPGQGLQFLFEYFSETQRNKGNFPGRFSGRQFSNSRSEMNVSTLELGDSALYLCASSESGWETQYFGPGTRLLVL.

This clonotype was seen a few times. V usage is TRBV6-2 or TRBV6-3 and J usage is TRBJ2-3, with TRBD2 identical over 7 bases. The ends lost 8 bases at V and 4 bases at J; junction bases unmatched: 9. Germline V gives CDR1 MNHEY, CDR2 SVGEGT. The CDR3 length is 14 residues. Written as DNA, the CDR3 is TGTGCCAGCGCCCGGGACTATCCTCCAGATACGCAGTATTTT. Protein: CASARDYPPDTQYF.

In this sample, this clonotype turned up a few times. This chain uses TRBV5-1 with TRBJ1-4, with 7 bases matching TRBD1. The CDR3 contains 13 residues. V lost 5 bases and J lost 10; bases outside the gene matches: 8. CDR1 is SGHRS, CDR2 YFSETQ, per germline. The CDR3 protein is CASSLTGDGKLFF. The CDR3 nucleotides read TGCGCCAGCAGTCTTACAGGGGACGGAAAACTGTTTTTT.

CDR3 protein: CASSQYTVGGETQYF. As DNA, the CDR3 is TGTGCCAGCAGCCAATACACCGTGGGCGGAGAGACCCAGTACTTC. The V call is TRBV3-1, the J call TRBJ2-5; D uncertain. Germline loops: CDR1 LGHDT, CDR2 YNNKEL (reference sequence). This CDR3 spans 15 amino acids. V was shortened by 2 bases and J by 4 bases, with 14 bases between the two germline ends.

This clonotype came up a few times. The chain carries TRBV5-5 and TRBJ2-1; 7 nucleotides align to TRBD2. J lost 0 bases, V lost 2 bases, and 8 bases had no gene match. This CDR3 is built from 17 residues. The germline gives CDR1 SGHKS, CDR2 YYEKEE (reference sequence). The CDR3 DNA is TGTGCCAGCAGCTTCGGGGGGAGGACTAGCTCCTACAATGAGCAGTTCTTC. It encodes CASSFGGRTSSYNEQFF.

Here the CDR3 DNA reads TGTGCCAGCAGCGGGGGTGGTAGTGTACGCTACGAGCAGTACTTC. Protein: CASSGGGSVRYEQYF. This chain uses TRBV12-3 or TRBV12-4 with TRBJ2-7; perhaps TRBD2 as D (6 bases). This CDR3 region has 15 residues. Trimming removed 6 bases at V and 3 bases at J, with 18 bases between.

The chain combines TRBV3-1 with TRBJ2-5; D perhaps matches TRBD2 (5 bases). From germline, CDR1 is LGHDT and CDR2 YNNKEL (reference sequence). The CDR3 is 16 amino acids. V lost 1 base and J lost 4, with 16 bases in between. CDR3 loop: CASSQGGPFGGETQYF. The CDR3 nucleotides read TGTGCCAGCAGCCAAGGAGGCCCTTTTGGAGGAGAGACCCAGTACTTC.

This clonotype was seen a few times. This chain links TRBV29-1 with TRBJ1-5; D is ambiguous. V was cut by 7 bases and J by 2 bases, with 15 bases left in between. In germline, CDR1 is SQVTM, CDR2 ANQGSEA. This CDR3 has 14 amino acids. In DNA, the CDR3 is TGCAGCGCCCTCTTAACCTCCGGCAATCAGCCCCAGCATTTT. Translation gives CSALLTSGNQPQHF.

J is TRBJ2-5 and V is TRBV29-1; D not certain. With 4 bases removed from V and 2 bases from J, the gap between germline ends came to 8 bases. Germline V gene data show CDR1 as SQVTM and CDR2 as ANQGSEA. This CDR3 comprises 12 residues. The CDR3 bases are TGCAGCGTTGGGCAGCCTCAAGAGACCCAGTACTTC. Residues: CSVGQPQETQYF.

This clonotype has more than one count but fewer than ten. The V gene is TRBV10-3, the J gene TRBJ1-6; D remains ambiguous. There are 14 residues in the CDR3. The ends were cut back, 2 bases at V and 7 bases at J, with 9 bases in the middle. Germline-derived CDR1 and CDR2 are ENHRY and SYGVKD. CDR3 in amino acids: CAISETAMNSPLHF. The CDR3 DNA reads as TGTGCCATCAGTGAGACGGCGATGAATTCACCCCTCCACTTT.

This clonotype came up many times. The chain is built from TRBV12-3 or TRBV12-4 and TRBJ2-1; 11 bases line up with TRBD2. With 3 bases clipped from V and 2 bases from J, the junction kept 3 bases outside the gene matches. The CDR3 consists of 16 residues. In DNA, the CDR3 is TGTGCCAGCAGTTTTAGCGGGAGGGTTCCCTACAATGAGCAGTTCTTC. It is translated as CASSFSGRVPYNEQFF.